This record covers a single T cell receptor beta chain. Its antigen is unknown. PCR amplification relied on 60 Vbeta primers (plus 13 Jbeta primers). TCRdb keeps only in-frame clones here, not all; method: immunoSEQ multiplex PCR. The profile shows under 85,000 clones, roughly 77% of them singletons. This sample is drawn from a study of cytomegalovirus exposure and HLA in healthy donors. Study-level information: About 82 million unique TCRs from HLA-typed donors were held in an early release of data. Of all 380 or so donors who were genotyped, roughly 81% belonged to the Caucasian-associated ancestry cluster. Overall study results and limits: V segments that were indistinguishable, TRBV6-2 and TRBV6-3 among them, were omitted from analysis.

This cohort consisted of healthy bone marrow donors. There are 15 residues in the CDR3. CDR1 and CDR2 (germline): SGHVS, FNYEAQ. V lost 4 bases, J lost 7 bases, and 14 bases lay in between. This clonotype was obtained from a woman between 25 and 40 years old in good health and CMV-seronegative. Source material: PBMCs. V and J are TRBV7-6 and TRBJ1-6, with D maybe TRBD1 (6 bases). For the CDR3, the DNA is TGTGCCAGCAGCTCATGGGACAAGACAAATTCACCCCTCCACTTT. It codes for CASSSWDKTNSPLHF. Together with reference TRBV7-6 and TRBJ1-6, the CDR3 gives the full variable domain: GAGVSQSPRYKVTKRGQDVALRCDPISGHVSLYWYRQALGQGPEFLTYFNYEAQQDKSGLPNDRFSAERPEGSISTLTIQRTEQRDSAMYRCASSSWDKTNSPLHFGNGTRLTVT.